This TCR beta chain came from a study of blood T cell repertoires in COVID-19. Study information: Spain, Italy and the United States supplied samples that represented acute and convalescent COVID-19. Sources were T cells, B-cell-depleted T cells, or PBMCs; the material itself was cDNA or gDNA.

As processed by the authors: Reference gene primer amplification gave nucleated cell count estimates. The repertoire was sequenced with immunoSEQ multiplex PCR; TCRdb's copy has only in-frame clones and lacks some. The DNA gave D and trimming, while V, J and clone size come from that table. Of approximately 130,000 clones detected, around 77% appear once; the ten largest clones hold more than 10%. The CDR3 has 12 residues. Germline values: CDR1 SGHTA, CDR2 FQGNSA. Trimming pared 4 bases from V and 8 bases from J, leaving 11 bases between. This clone occurred a few times. V is TRBV7-2 and J is TRBJ1-1; D gene ambiguous. This TCR came from a human donor in a cohort sampled during active COVID-19. The sample consisted of peripheral blood. CDR3: CASSSSVGEAFF. CDR3 in DNA: TGTGCCAGCAGCTCCAGCGTAGGAGAAGCTTTCTTT.